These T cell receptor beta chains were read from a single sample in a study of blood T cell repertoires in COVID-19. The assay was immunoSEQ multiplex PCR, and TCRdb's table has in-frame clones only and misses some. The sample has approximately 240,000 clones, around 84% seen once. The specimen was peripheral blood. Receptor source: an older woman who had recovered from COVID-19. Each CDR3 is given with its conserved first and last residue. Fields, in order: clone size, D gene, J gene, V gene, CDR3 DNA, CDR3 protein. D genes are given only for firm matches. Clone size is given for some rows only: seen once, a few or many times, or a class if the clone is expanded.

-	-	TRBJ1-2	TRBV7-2	TGTGCCAGCAGCTTAGAAGTGAGGGCCGTAGCTAACTATGGCTACACCTTC	CASSLEVRAVANYGYTF
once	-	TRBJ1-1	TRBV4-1	TGCGCCAGCAGCCAAGTACAGGTCACTGAAGCTTTCTTT	CASSQVQVTEAFF
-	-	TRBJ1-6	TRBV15	TGTGCCACCAGGCACGACAGTTGGGCAAGCTCCTATAATTCACCCCTCCACTTT	CATRHDSWASSYNSPLHF
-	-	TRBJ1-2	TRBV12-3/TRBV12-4	TGTGCCAGCAGCACGGGCGGGGGCCGGGGCTACACCTTC	CASSTGGGRGYTF
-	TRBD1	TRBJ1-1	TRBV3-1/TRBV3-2	TGTGCCAGCAGCCAAGCAGGGGGCGCCTCGTTTCGAGACACTGAAGCTTTCTTT	CASSQAGGASFRDTEAFF
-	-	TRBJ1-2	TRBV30	TGTGCCTGGAGTCACCCCGCAGGATATGGCTACACCTTC	CAWSHPAGYGYTF
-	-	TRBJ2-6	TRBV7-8	TGTGCCAGCAGCTTAACAGGGAATGGGGCCAACGTCCTGACTTTC	CASSLTGNGANVLTF
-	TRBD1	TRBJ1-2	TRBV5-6	TGTGCCAGCAGCGGGGGGACAGGGCCGACCTATGGCTACACCTTC	CASSGGTGPTYGYTF
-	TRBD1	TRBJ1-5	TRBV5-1	TGCGCCAGCAGCGCCGGACAGGGGTACAATCAGCCCCAGCATTTT	CASSAGQGYNQPQHF
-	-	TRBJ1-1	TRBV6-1	TGTGCCAGCAGTGCCAGATCATCGGGACAAGGCAACACTGAAGCTTTCTTT	CASSARSSGQGNTEAFF
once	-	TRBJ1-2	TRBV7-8	TGTGCCAGCAGCTTACCACGCTTCGGGGGGGCGCTTGGGTCTGGCTACACCTTC	CASSLPRFGGALGSGYTF
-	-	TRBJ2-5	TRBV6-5	TGTGCCAGCAGTTGGACAGCCCCCGAGACCCAGTACTTC	CASSWTAPETQYF
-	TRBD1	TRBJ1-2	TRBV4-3	TGCGCCAGCAGCCAATCGACAGGGGGTAACTATGGCTACACCTTC	CASSQSTGGNYGYTF
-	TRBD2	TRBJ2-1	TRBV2	TGTGCCAGCAGGGAACTCCTGACTAGCGGCGGGAGCTCCTACAATGAGCAGTTCTTC	CASRELLTSGGSSYNEQFF
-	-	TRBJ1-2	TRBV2	TGTGCCAGCAGTAGGACAGCGAACTATGGCTACACCTTC	CASSRTANYGYTF
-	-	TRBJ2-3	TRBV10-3	TGTGCCATCAACAGGAGTGGACAGAGCACAGATACGCAGTATTTT	CAINRSGQSTDTQYF
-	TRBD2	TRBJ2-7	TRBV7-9	TGTGCCAGCAGCTTTTTAGCGGGGGGGCCTTACGAGCAGTACTTC	CASSFLAGGPYEQYF
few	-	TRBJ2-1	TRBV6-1	TGTGCCAGCAGTGAAGGGGCGCCCTACAATGAGCAGTTCTTC	CASSEGAPYNEQFF
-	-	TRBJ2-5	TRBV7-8	TGTGCCAGCAGCCCGCTGGACAGACCCCGGGAGACCCAGTACTTC	CASSPLDRPRETQYF
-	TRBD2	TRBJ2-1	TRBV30	TGTGCCTGGAGTGCACTAGCGGCCTACAATGAGCAGTTCTTC	CAWSALAAYNEQFF
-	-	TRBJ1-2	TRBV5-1	TGCGCCAGCAGCTTGGAGGAGGTAGGACGCTATGGCTACACCTTC	CASSLEEVGRYGYTF
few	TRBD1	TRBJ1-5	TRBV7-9	TGTGCCAGCAGCTTAGGCCAGGGGGATCAGCCCCAGCATTTT	CASSLGQGDQPQHF
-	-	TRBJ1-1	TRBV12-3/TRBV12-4	TGTGCCAGCAGTTTATTGACAGCCACTGAAGCTTTCTTT	CASSLLTATEAFF
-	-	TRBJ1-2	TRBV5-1	TGCGCCAGCAGCTCGGACAGCTATGGCTACACCTTC	CASSSDSYGYTF
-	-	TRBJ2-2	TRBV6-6	TGTGCCAGCAGTGTCAGGGGAAACACCGGGGAGCTGTTTTTT	CASSVRGNTGELFF
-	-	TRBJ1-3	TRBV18	TGTGCCAGCTCACCAGGGGGCCAAATCTCTGGAAACACCATATATTTT	CASSPGGQISGNTIYF
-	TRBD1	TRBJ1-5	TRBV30	TGTGCCTGGAGCCCCGCACTGAAGGGGGCCCTATATAGCAATCAGCCCCAGCATTTT	CAWSPALKGALYSNQPQHF
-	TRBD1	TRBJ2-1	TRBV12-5	TGTGCTAGTGGTTCGGCACAGGGGGTGCAGTTCTTC	CASGSAQGVQFF
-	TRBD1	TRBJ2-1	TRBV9	TGTGCCAGCAGCGTAGGGGGACAGGGGCGGATGGAGCAGTTCTTC	CASSVGGQGRMEQFF
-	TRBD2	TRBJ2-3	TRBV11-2	TGTGCCAGCGCCCCCCCGGGACTAAGACGAGATACGCAGTATTTT	CASAPPGLRRDTQYF
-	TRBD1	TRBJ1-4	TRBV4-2	TGTGCCAGCAGCCAACTCGGGACAGGGGTTGAAAAACTGTTTTTT	CASSQLGTGVEKLFF
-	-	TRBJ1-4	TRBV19	TGTGCCAGTAGTGAACGGGACAATGGGGAAAAACTGTTTTTT	CASSERDNGEKLFF
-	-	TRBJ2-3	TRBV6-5	TGTGCCAGCAGTCGACGGGAGCGGAGCACAGATACGCAGTATTTT	CASSRRERSTDTQYF
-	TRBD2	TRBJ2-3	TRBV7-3	TGTGCCAGCAGCCGCCGGGTAGCGGGGGGGCGAGATACGCAGTATTTT	CASSRRVAGGRDTQYF
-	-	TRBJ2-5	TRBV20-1	TGCAGTGCCAGGAAAGAGACCCAGTACTTC	CSARKETQYF
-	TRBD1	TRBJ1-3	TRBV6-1	TGTGCCAGCAGTGTTTCCGGGACAGGGATGCCTGGAAACACCATATATTTT	CASSVSGTGMPGNTIYF
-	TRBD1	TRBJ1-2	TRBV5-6	TGTGCCAGCAGCTTGGGACAGGGAATAGGAGGCTACACCTTC	CASSLGQGIGGYTF
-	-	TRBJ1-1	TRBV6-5	TGTGCCACGTACAGGGACACTGAAGCTTTCTTT	CATYRDTEAFF
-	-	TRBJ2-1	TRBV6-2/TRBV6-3	TGTGCCAGCAGTTACTCGCGGGAAAATGAGCAGTTCTTC	CASSYSRENEQFF
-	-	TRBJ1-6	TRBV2	TGTGCCAGCAGTGACAGGGGTGGTAATTCACCCCTCCACTTT	CASSDRGGNSPLHF
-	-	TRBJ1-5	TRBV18	TGTGCCAGCTCACCACGGTCCACGTCGGGCAATCAGCCCCAGCATTTT	CASSPRSTSGNQPQHF
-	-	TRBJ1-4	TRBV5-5	TGTGCCAGCAGCTCCGGACAGTTAGGGGCTCAGGAAAAACTGTTTTTT	CASSSGQLGAQEKLFF
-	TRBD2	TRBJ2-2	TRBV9	TGTGCCAGCAGTTCTCCCCTAGCGGGGGGTAACACCGGGGAGCTGTTTTTT	CASSSPLAGGNTGELFF
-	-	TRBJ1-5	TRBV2	TGTGCCAGCAGCGGCGGGGTGGGGAGCAATCAGCCCCAGCATTTT	CASSGGVGSNQPQHF
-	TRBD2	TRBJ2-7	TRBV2	TGTGCCAGCAGTCCGGGACTAGCGAGAGAGCAGTACTTC	CASSPGLAREQYF
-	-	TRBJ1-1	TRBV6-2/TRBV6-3	TGTGCCAGCACTTTCTCCCCCCGCAGGGAGGGTTTCACTGAAGCTTTCTTT	CASTFSPRREGFTEAFF
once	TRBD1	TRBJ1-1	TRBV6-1	TGTGCCAGCAGTGAAGTCACCCCGGGACAGGGGGGGACTGAAGCTTTCTTT	CASSEVTPGQGGTEAFF
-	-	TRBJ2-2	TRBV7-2	TGTGCCAGCAGCTTATCTCCAGGGGCGAACACCGGGGAGCTGTTTTTT	CASSLSPGANTGELFF
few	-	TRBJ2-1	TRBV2	TGTGCCAGCAGGGGAGGCGGGGCGGGCTTCAATGAGCAGTTCTTC	CASRGGGAGFNEQFF
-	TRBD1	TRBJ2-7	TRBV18	TGTGCCAGCTCAAGACCGGGACAGGGTTATCACGAGCAGTACTTC	CASSRPGQGYHEQYF
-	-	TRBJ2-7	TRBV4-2	TGTGCCAGCAGCCAAGAACTGAGGTACGAGCAGTACTTC	CASSQELRYEQYF
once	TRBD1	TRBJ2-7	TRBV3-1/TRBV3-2	TGTGCCAGCAGCGGACAGGGTTCCTCCTACGAGCAGTACTTC	CASSGQGSSYEQYF
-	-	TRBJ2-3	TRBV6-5	TGTGCCAGCAGGCCCGATAGCGGATCCACAGATACGCAGTATTTT	CASRPDSGSTDTQYF
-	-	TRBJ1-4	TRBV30	TGTGCCTGGAGTCCCGGACAGCCAACTAATGAAAAACTGTTTTTT	CAWSPGQPTNEKLFF
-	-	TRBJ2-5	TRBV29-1	TGCAGCGTTGAACCAGGGGCGCTGGAGACCCAGTACTTC	CSVEPGALETQYF
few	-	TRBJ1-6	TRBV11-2	TGTGCCAGCAGCCCAAGGACAACGAGGATACAGGGAAGTAATTCACCCCTCCACTTT	CASSPRTTRIQGSNSPLHF